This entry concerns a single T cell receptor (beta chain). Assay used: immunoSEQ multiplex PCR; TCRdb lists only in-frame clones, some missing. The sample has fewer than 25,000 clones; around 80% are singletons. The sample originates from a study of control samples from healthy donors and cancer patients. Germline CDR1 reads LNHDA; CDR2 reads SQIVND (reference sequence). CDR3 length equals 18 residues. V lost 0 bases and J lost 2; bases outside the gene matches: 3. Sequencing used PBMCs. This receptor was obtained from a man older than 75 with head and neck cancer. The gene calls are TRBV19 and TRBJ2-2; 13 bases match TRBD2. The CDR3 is CASSIEGTSGANTGELFF. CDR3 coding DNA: TGTGCCAGTAGTATAGAAGGGACTAGCGGGGCCAACACCGGGGAGCTGTTTTTT. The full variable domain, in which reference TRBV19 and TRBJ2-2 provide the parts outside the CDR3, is DGGITQSPKYLFRKEGQNVTLSCEQNLNHDAMYWYRQDPGQGLRLIYYSQIVNDFQKGDIAEGYSVSREKKESFPLTVTSAQKNPTAFYLCASSIEGTSGANTGELFFGEGSRLTVL.